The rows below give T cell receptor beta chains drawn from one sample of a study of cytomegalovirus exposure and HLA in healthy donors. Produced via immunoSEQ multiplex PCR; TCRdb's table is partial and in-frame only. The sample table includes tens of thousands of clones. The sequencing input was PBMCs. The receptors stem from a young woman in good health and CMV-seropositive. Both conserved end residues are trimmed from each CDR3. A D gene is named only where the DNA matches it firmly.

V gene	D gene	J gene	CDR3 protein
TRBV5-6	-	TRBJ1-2	ASSLGSSNYGYT
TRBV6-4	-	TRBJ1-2	ATTWRGYT
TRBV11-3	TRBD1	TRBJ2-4	ASSGDGQADIQY
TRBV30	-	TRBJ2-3	AWSGGSTQDTQY
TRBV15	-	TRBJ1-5	ATSREGPRVKGQPQH
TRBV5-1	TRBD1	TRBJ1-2	ASTEMTGLSGYT
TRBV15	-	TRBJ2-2	ATSRGNSANTGELF
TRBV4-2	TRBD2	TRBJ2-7	ASSQVALAGGVYEQY
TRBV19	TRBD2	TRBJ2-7	ASSKTSGEYDEQY
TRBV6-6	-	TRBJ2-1	ASSAPSETGQF
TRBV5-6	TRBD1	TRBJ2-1	ASSFRDRGLISYNEQF
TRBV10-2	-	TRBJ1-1	ASRDSSTEAF
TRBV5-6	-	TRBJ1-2	ASSLGAGMDYGYT
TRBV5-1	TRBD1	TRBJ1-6	ASSYVDRGNSPLH